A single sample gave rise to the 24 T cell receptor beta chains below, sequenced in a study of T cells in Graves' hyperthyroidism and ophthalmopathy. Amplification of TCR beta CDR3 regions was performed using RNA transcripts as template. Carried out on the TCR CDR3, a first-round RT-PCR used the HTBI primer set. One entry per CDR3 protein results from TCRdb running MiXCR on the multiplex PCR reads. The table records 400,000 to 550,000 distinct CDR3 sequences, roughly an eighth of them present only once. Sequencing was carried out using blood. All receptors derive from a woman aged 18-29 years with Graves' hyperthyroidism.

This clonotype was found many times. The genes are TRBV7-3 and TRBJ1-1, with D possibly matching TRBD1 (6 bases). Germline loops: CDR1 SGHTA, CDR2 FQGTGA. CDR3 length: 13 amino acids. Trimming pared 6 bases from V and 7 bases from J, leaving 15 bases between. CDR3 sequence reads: CASSFKGGDEAFF. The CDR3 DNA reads TGTGCCAGCAGTTTTAAGGGGGGTGATGAAGCTTTCTTT.

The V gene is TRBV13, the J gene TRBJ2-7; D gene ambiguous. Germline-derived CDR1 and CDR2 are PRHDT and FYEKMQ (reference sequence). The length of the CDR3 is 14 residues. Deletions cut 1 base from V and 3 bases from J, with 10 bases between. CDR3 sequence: CASSLAPIGYEQYF. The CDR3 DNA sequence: TGTGCCAGCAGCTTAGCTCCGATCGGCTACGAGCAGTACTTC.

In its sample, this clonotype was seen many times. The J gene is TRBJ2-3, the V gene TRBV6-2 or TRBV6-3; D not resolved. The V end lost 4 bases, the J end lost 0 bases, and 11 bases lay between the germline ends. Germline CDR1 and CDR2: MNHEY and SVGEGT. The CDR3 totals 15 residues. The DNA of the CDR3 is TGTGCCAGCAGTTTCGGACGGATGAGCACAGATACGCAGTATTTT. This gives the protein CASSFGRMSTDTQYF.

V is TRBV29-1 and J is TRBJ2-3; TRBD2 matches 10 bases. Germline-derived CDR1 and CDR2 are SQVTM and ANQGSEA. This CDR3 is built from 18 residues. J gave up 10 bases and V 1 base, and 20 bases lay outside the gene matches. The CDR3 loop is CSVEGISGGTSALLAQYF. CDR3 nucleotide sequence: TGCAGCGTTGAAGGCATATCTGGAGGGACTAGCGCCCTGTTGGCGCAGTATTTT.

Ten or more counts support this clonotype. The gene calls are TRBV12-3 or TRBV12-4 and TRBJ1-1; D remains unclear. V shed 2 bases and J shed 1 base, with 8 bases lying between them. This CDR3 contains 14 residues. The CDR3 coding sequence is TGTGCCAGCAGTTTATGGCGGGCGAACACTGAAGCTTTCTTT. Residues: CASSLWRANTEAFF.

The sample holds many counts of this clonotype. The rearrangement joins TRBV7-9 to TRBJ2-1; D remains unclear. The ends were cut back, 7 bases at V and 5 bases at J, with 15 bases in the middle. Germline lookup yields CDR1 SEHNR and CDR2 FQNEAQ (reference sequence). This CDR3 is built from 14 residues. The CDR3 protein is CASTPTGIHNEQFF. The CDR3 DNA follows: TGTGCCAGCACCCCCACTGGGATCCACAATGAGCAGTTCTTC.

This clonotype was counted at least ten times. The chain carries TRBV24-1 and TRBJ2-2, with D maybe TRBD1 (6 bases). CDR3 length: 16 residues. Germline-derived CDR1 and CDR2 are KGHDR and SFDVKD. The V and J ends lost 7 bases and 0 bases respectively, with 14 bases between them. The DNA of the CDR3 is TGTGCCACCAGCTCCCTGGACAGCGCGAACACCGGGGAGCTGTTTTTT. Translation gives CATSSLDSANTGELFF.

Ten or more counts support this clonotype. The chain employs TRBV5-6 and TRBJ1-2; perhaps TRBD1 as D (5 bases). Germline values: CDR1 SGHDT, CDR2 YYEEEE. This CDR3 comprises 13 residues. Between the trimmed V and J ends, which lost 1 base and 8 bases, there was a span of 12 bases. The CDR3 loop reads CASSLRGSGGYTF. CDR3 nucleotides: TGTGCCAGCAGCTTGCGGGGGTCGGGCGGCTACACCTTC.

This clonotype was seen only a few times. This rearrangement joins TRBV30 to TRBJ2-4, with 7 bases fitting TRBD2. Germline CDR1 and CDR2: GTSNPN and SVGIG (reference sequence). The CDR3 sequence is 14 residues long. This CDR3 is CAGSAGQAKNIQYF. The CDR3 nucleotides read TGTGCGGGATCAGCGGGGCAGGCCAAAAACATTCAGTACTTC.

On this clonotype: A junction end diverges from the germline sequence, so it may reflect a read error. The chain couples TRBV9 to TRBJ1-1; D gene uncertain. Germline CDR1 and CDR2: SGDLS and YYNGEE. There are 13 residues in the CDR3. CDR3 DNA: TGTGCCAGCAGCCAAGATTGGAACAGTGAAGCTTTCTTT. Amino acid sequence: CASSQDWNSEAFF.

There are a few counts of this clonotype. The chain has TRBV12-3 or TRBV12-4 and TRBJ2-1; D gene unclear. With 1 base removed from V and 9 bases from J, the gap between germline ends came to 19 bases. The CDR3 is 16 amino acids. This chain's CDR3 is CASSLDVSIVRGEQFF. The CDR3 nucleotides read TGTGCCAGCAGTTTAGATGTCTCAATAGTACGAGGTGAGCAGTTCTTC.

CDR3 sequence reads: CASSSGGLDSHGVNQPQHF. The DNA of the CDR3 is TGTGCCAGCAGCTCAGGGGGATTAGACTCGCACGGGGTAAATCAGCCCCAGCATTTT. The rearrangement links TRBV6-1 to TRBJ1-5; TRBD1 agrees at 7 bases. CDR1 MNHNS and CDR2 SASEGT come from the germline V gene. The CDR3 sequence is 19 residues long. After removal of 6 bases from V and 4 bases from J, the junction contained 21 bases not matched to a gene.

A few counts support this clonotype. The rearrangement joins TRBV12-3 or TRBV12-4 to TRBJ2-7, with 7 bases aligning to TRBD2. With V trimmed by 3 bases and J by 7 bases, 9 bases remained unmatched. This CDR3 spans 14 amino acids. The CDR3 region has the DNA TGTGCCAGCAGTTTTCGGGGGAGGGCGAAAGAGCAGTACTTC. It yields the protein CASSFRGRAKEQYF.

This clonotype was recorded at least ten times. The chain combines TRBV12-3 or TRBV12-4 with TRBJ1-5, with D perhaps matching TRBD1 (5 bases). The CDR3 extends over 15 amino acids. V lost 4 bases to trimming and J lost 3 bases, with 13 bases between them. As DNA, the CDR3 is TGTGCCAGCAGTTACGAGGGGTTGATCAATCAGCCCCAGCATTTT. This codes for CASSYEGLINQPQHF.

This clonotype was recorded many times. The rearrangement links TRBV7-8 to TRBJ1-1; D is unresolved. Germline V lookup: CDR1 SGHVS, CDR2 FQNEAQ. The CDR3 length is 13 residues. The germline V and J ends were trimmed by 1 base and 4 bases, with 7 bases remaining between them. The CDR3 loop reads CASSLELGTEAFF. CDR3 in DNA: TGTGCCAGCAGCTTAGAGCTCGGCACTGAAGCTTTCTTT.

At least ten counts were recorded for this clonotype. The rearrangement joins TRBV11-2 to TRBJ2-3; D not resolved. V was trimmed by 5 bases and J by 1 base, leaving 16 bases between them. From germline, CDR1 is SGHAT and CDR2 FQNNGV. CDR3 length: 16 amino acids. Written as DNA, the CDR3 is TGTGCCAGCAGCCACCCCCTAGGGCAGGGCACAGATACGCAGTATTTT. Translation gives CASSHPLGQGTDTQYF.

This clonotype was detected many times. CDR3 in DNA: TGTGCCATCCGCGACAACAGGCGAGGAAGGGGGACCCAGTACTTC. It specifies CAIRDNRRGRGTQYF. This sequence joins TRBV6-2 or TRBV6-3 and TRBJ2-5, with D perhaps matching TRBD1 (5 bases). CDR3 size: 15 residues. Germline CDR1 MNHEY, CDR2 SVGEGT. Trimming cost V 10 bases and J 7 bases, with 25 bases left between them.

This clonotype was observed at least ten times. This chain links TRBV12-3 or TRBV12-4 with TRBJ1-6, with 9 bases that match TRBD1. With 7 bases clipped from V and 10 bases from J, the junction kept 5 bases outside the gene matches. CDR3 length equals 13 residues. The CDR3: CASTGQGRSPLHF. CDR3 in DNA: TGTGCCAGCACGGGACAGGGAAGATCACCCCTCCACTTT.

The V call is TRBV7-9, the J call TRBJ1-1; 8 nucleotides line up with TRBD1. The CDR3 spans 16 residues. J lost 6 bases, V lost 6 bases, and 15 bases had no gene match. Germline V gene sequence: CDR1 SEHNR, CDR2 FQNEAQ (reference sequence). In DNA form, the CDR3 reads TGTGCCAGCAGGAACCCAGCCAGGGGGCTTGGTGCTGAAGCTTTCTTT. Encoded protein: CASRNPARGLGAEAFF.

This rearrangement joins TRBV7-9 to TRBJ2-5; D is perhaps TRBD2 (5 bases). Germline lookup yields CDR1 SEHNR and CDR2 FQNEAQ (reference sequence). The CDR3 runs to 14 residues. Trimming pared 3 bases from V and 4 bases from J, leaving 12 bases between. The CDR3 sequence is CASSLWRAGETQYF. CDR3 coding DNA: TGTGCCAGCAGCTTGTGGCGGGCTGGAGAGACCCAGTACTTC.

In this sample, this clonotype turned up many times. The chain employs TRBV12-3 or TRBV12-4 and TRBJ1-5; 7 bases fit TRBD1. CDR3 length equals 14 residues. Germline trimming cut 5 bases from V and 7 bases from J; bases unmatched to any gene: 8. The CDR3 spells CASSLRDSSQPQHF. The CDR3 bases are TGTGCCAGCAGTCTCCGGGACAGCTCCCAGCCCCAGCATTTT.

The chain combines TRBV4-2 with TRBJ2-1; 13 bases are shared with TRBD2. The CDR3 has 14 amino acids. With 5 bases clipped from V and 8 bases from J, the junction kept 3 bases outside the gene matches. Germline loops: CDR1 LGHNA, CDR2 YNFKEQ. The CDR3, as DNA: TGTGCCAGCAGCAAGGGACTAGCGGGATATGAGCAGTTCTTC. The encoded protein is CASSKGLAGYEQFF.

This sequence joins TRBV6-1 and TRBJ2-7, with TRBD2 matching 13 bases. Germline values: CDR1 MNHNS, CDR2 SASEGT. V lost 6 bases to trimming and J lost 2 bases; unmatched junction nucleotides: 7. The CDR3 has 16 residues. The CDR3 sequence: CASSRTGTSGTYEQYV. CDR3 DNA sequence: TGTGCCAGCAGCCGAACCGGGACTAGCGGGACCTACGAGCAGTACGTC.

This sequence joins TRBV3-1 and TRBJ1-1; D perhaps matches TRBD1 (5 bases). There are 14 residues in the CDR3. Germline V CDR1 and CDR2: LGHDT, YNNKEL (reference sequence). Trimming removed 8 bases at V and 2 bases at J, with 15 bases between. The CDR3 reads CASRPRDLNTEAFF. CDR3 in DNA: TGTGCCAGCCGTCCCCGGGACCTTAACACTGAAGCTTTCTTT.